The sequence of this T cell receptor (beta chain) was determined in a study of identical twins. Study results and limitations: Instead of following the same donors, the conclusions were based on cross-sectional statistical analysis.

MiXCR, applied by TCRdb to the 5' RACE reads, yields one record per CDR3 protein. The repertoire consists of under 800,000 distinct CDR3 sequences, with around 20% occurring once and the leading ten covering about 4.5%. V lost 5 bases, J lost 4 bases, and 4 bases stayed unmatched. The germline V gene encodes CDR1 KGHSH and CDR2 LQKENI. This CDR3 has 13 residues. This clonotype was seen more than once but under ten times. The target antigen is unknown. The sample was also linked to a second study, of T cells expressing NK-cell markers.

V usage is TRBV18 and J usage is TRBJ2-5; 7 bases align to TRBD1. The TCR was taken from a young woman in good health. The sequenced sample consisted of PBMCs. CDR3 coding DNA: TGTGCCAGCTCATCAACAGGGGTAGAGACCCAGTACTTC. This codes for CASSSTGVETQYF.